The 5 T cell receptor beta chains given below trace back to one sample, sequenced in a study of blood T cell repertoires in COVID-19. Generated by immunoSEQ multiplex PCR, the TCRdb table keeps only in-frame clones and is missing some. The sample shows about 140,000 clones, 87% of them seen only once. The sequencing input was peripheral blood. Every receptor here comes from a man aged 45 to 65 who had recovered from COVID-19.

The chain joins TRBV15 to TRBJ2-7, with 12 bases lining up with TRBD2. The CDR3 is 15 amino acids. V trimming: 1 base; J trimming: 6 bases; junction bases outside the gene matches: 4. The germline gives CDR1 LNHNV, CDR2 YYDKDF (reference sequence). The CDR3 loop is CATSRGSSGGAEQYF. The CDR3 coding sequence is TGTGCCACCAGCAGAGGGTCTAGCGGGGGGGCCGAGCAGTACTTC.

This clone was recorded once. This chain joins TRBV5-1 and TRBJ1-4; TRBD1 matches 9 bases. Trimming removed 0 bases from V and 4 bases from J; junction bases left unmatched: 4. The CDR3 contains 16 residues. The germline V gene encodes CDR1 SGHRS and CDR2 YFSETQ. The CDR3 reads CASSLEGGQGNEKLFF. CDR3 DNA sequence: TGCGCCAGCAGCTTGGAGGGGGGACAGGGTAATGAAAAACTGTTTTTT. Complete variable domain (other parts from reference TRBV5-1 and TRBJ1-4): KAGVTQTPRYLIKTRGQQVTLSCSPISGHRSVSWYQQTPGQGLQFLFEYFSETQRNKGNFPGRFSGRQFSNSRSEMNVSTLELGDSALYLCASSLEGGQGNEKLFFGSGTQLSVL.

The chain uses TRBV4-2 and TRBJ2-5, with D perhaps matching TRBD2 (5 bases). V was clipped by 0 bases and J by 3 bases, with 14 bases between them. The germline gives CDR1 LGHNA, CDR2 YNFKEQ. The length of the CDR3 is 16 residues. CDR3 residues: CASSQDWTGVKETQYF. The CDR3 nucleotides read TGTGCCAGCAGCCAAGATTGGACTGGCGTAAAAGAGACCCAGTACTTC.

V gene TRBV5-1 combines with J gene TRBJ2-7; 11 bases map to TRBD1. Germline loops: CDR1 SGHRS, CDR2 YFSETQ. V gave up 3 bases and J gave up 5 bases; unmatched junction bases: 7. The CDR3 runs 15 residues. CDR3 coding DNA: TGCGCCAGCAGCTCGGGGGGACAGGGGGTCCACGAGCAGTACTTC. Translation gives CASSSGGQGVHEQYF.

The chain joins TRBV11-2 to TRBJ1-1; D is possibly TRBD1 (5 bases). This CDR3 is built from 12 residues. The ends were cut back, 2 bases at V and 6 bases at J, with 7 bases in the middle. The germline V gene has CDR1 SGHAT and CDR2 FQNNGV. The CDR3 is CASSLRGPEAFF. Here the CDR3 DNA reads TGTGCCAGCAGCTTAAGGGGCCCTGAAGCTTTCTTT.